Shown below are 28 T cell receptor beta chains from a single sample sequenced in a study of cytomegalovirus exposure and HLA in healthy donors. PCR primers comprised 60 Vbeta and 13 Jbeta primers. TCRdb's copy holds only in-frame clones and misses some; the assay was immunoSEQ multiplex PCR. The sample has 100,000 to 150,000 clones; around 80% are singletons. The specimen sequenced was PBMCs. Every receptor here comes from a female donor in good health and CMV-seronegative.

The chain combines TRBV27 with TRBJ2-1, with 7 bases aligning to TRBD2. Looked up from germline, CDR1 is MNHEY and CDR2 is SMNVEV (reference sequence). Unmatched junction bases numbered 17, after V lost 8 bases and J lost 10 bases. The CDR3 spans 15 residues. As DNA, the CDR3 is TGTGCCAGCGCACCGGGCGGGAGCGCGTGGAAAGAGCAGTTCTTC. Translated, it gives CASAPGGSAWKEQFF.

This clone was observed once. V gene TRBV5-1 combines with J gene TRBJ2-3; TRBD1 agrees at 7 bases. In germline, CDR1 is SGHRS, CDR2 YFSETQ. The CDR3 is made up of 15 amino acids. V gave up 3 bases and J gave up 2 bases; unmatched junction bases: 6. CDR3 protein: CASSYDREVTDTQYF. The CDR3 bases are TGCGCCAGCAGCTACGACAGGGAAGTCACAGATACGCAGTATTTT. Based on the CDR3 plus reference TRBV5-1 and TRBJ2-3, the full variable domain is KAGVTQTPRYLIKTRGQQVTLSCSPISGHRSVSWYQQTPGQGLQFLFEYFSETQRNKGNFPGRFSGRQFSNSRSEMNVSTLELGDSALYLCASSYDREVTDTQYFGPGTRLTVL.

This sequence joins TRBV19 and TRBJ2-1; 8 nucleotides match TRBD2. V lost 5 bases and J lost 6; bases outside the gene matches: 9. Germline V gives CDR1 LNHDA, CDR2 SQIVND (reference sequence). This CDR3 is built from 15 residues. The CDR3 DNA reads as TGTGCCAGTAGTCCCGGGACTAGTCGGTTCAATGAGCAGTTCTTC. Amino acid sequence: CASSPGTSRFNEQFF.

The V gene is TRBV30, the J gene TRBJ2-7; weak D call: TRBD2 (6 bases). The CDR3 loop spans 15 amino acids. Germline V gene sequence: CDR1 GTSNPN, CDR2 SVGIG (reference sequence). V shed 3 bases and J shed 5 bases, with 20 bases lying between them. The CDR3 region has the DNA TGTGCCTGGAGCAGGGCGGGACTCTCAAGGGACGAGCAGTACTTC. Translation: CAWSRAGLSRDEQYF.

This chain uses TRBV9 with TRBJ2-1; D might be TRBD2 (5 bases). Trimming pared 0 bases from V and 0 bases from J, leaving 13 bases between. CDR1 and CDR2 from the germline V gene are SGDLS and YYNGEE. The CDR3 consists of 17 residues. CDR3 amino acids: CASSVDGGSSSYNEQFF. DNA for the CDR3: TGTGCCAGCAGCGTAGATGGCGGGTCTAGCTCCTACAATGAGCAGTTCTTC.

The gene calls are TRBV12-5 and TRBJ2-1; D is undetermined. CDR1 LGHNT and CDR2 FRNRAP come from the germline V gene. With 5 bases removed from V and 10 bases from J, the gap between germline ends came to 12 bases. The CDR3 sequence is 12 residues long. The CDR3 DNA reads as TGTGCTAGTGGTCTGACTGAGCAGGAGCAGTTCTTC. It translates to CASGLTEQEQFF.

This chain uses TRBV5-6 with TRBJ2-5; D gene unclear. The ends were cut back, 1 base at V and 5 bases at J, with 3 bases in the middle. The germline V gene has CDR1 SGHDT and CDR2 YYEEEE. CDR3 size: 11 residues. CDR3 in DNA: TGTGCCAGCAGCTTGTCGGAGACCCAGTACTTC. This translates into CASSLSETQYF.

The CDR3, as DNA: TGTGCCAGCAGTGACACCCTACGGACTAGTCCCACCGGGGAGCTGTTTTTT. It codes for CASSDTLRTSPTGELFF. The chain employs TRBV6-1 and TRBJ2-2, with TRBD2 matching 7 bases. The ends lost 3 bases at V and 4 bases at J; junction bases unmatched: 11. CDR1 is MNHNS and CDR2 is SASEGT in the germline V gene. CDR3 length: 17 residues.

V gene TRBV9 combines with J gene TRBJ2-7, with 8 bases lining up with TRBD2. This CDR3 has 15 amino acids. Germline loops: CDR1 SGDLS, CDR2 YYNGEE. With V trimmed by 0 bases and J by 6 bases, 8 bases remained unmatched. The CDR3 DNA sequence: TGTGCCAGCAGCGTAGGCGATAGCGGGATACCCGAGCAGTACTTC. Translation gives CASSVGDSGIPEQYF.

The chain is built from TRBV9 and TRBJ1-4, with D maybe TRBD1 (5 bases). The CDR3 has 14 amino acids. The germline V gene has CDR1 SGDLS and CDR2 YYNGEE. V dropped 0 bases and J dropped 6 bases, with 9 bases sitting between them. CDR3 sequence (DNA): TGTGCCAGCAGCGTAGGAGGGGAGGATGAAAAACTGTTTTTT. Its translation is CASSVGGEDEKLFF. The variable domain in full, with the rest retrieved from reference TRBV9 and TRBJ1-4, is DSGVTQTPKHLITATGQRVTLRCSPRSGDLSVYWYQQSLDQGLQFLIQYYNGEERAKGNILERFSAQQFPDLHSELNLSSLELGDSALYFCASSVGGEDEKLFFGSGTQLSVL.

The rearrangement joins TRBV14 to TRBJ1-2; the D gene is possibly TRBD1 (6 bases). The CDR3 is 14 residues long. The ends were cut back, 3 bases at V and 3 bases at J, with 11 bases in the middle. Germline V gene data show CDR1 as SGHDN and CDR2 as FVKESK. This CDR3 reads CASSHKAGDYGYTF. As DNA, the CDR3 is TGTGCCAGCAGCCACAAGGCAGGGGACTATGGCTACACCTTC.

The chain employs TRBV11-2 and TRBJ2-5; maybe TRBD2 (6 bases). V was pared by 5 bases and J by 13 bases, with 17 bases between. The V gene's germline CDR1 is SGHAT and CDR2 FQNNGV. CDR3 length: 12 amino acids. CDR3 region: CASSGRTIRRYF. DNA for the CDR3: TGTGCCAGCAGCGGACGGACTATCCGGCGGTACTTC.

This clone has only a few counts. The V and J genes are TRBV19 and TRBJ1-6, with 7 nucleotides matching TRBD1. This CDR3 comprises 15 residues. CDR1 LNHDA and CDR2 SQIVND come from the germline V gene (reference sequence). V lost 5 bases, J lost 6 bases, and 7 bases stayed unmatched. DNA for the CDR3: TGTGCCAGTAGTCCTCAGACAGGGATTAATTCACCCCTCCACTTT. It is translated as CASSPQTGINSPLHF. Variable domain in full (rest from reference TRBV19 and TRBJ1-6): DGGITQSPKYLFRKEGQNVTLSCEQNLNHDAMYWYRQDPGQGLRLIYYSQIVNDFQKGDIAEGYSVSREKKESFPLTVTSAQKNPTAFYLCASSPQTGINSPLHFGNGTRLTVT.

This clone was counted once. The V call is TRBV7-6, the J call TRBJ2-7, with D possibly matching TRBD1 (6 bases). The germline V and J ends were trimmed by 5 bases and 5 bases, with 16 bases remaining between them. CDR3 length: 14 amino acids. Germline V gives CDR1 SGHVS, CDR2 FNYEAQ. CDR3 nucleotide sequence: TGTGCCAGCAGCCCTCGGACAGAGGGAAACGAGCAGTACTTC. As protein: CASSPRTEGNEQYF. Variable domain in full (rest from reference TRBV7-6 and TRBJ2-7): GAGVSQSPRYKVTKRGQDVALRCDPISGHVSLYWYRQALGQGPEFLTYFNYEAQQDKSGLPNDRFSAERPEGSISTLTIQRTEQRDSAMYRCASSPRTEGNEQYFGPGTRLTVT.

This rearrangement joins TRBV15 to TRBJ1-6; weak D call: TRBD1 (6 bases). Trimming cost V 4 bases and J 9 bases, with 19 bases left between them. The CDR3 runs 16 residues. Germline V gene lookup returns CDR1 LNHNV and CDR2 YYDKDF (reference sequence). CDR3 DNA: TGTGCCACCAGCAACCCTACAGCAGGGGTAACTTCACCCCTCCACTTT. Encoded protein: CATSNPTAGVTSPLHF.

The chain recombines TRBV5-1 with TRBJ2-5; D might be TRBD1 (6 bases). Near its end, the DNA agrees better with TRBJ2-7, so the J call may be wrong. The CDR3 is 13 amino acids. The germline gives CDR1 SGHRS, CDR2 YFSETQ. The CDR3 is CASSLGGADEQYF. DNA of the CDR3: TGCGCCAGCAGCTTAGGGGGTGCCGACGAGCAGTACTTC.

The CDR3 DNA reads TGTGCCAGCAGCTCCCAGGGGAACACTGAAGCTTTCTTT. Its translation is CASSSQGNTEAFF. This rearrangement joins TRBV7-3 to TRBJ1-1; weak D call: TRBD1 (5 bases). V lost 4 bases and J lost 1, with 7 bases in between. Germline V lookup: CDR1 SGHTA, CDR2 FQGTGA. CDR3 length: 13 residues.

This clone was counted only a few times. The gene calls are TRBV2 and TRBJ1-5; D not resolved. The CDR3 extends over 12 amino acids. V was pared by 8 bases and J by 6 bases, with 11 bases between. Germline values: CDR1 SNHLY, CDR2 FYNNEI. The CDR3 is CASGGYGQPQHF. CDR3 in DNA: TGTGCCAGCGGAGGGTACGGTCAGCCCCAGCATTTT.

The chain carries TRBV6-1 and TRBJ2-1, with 7 positions matching TRBD2. Trimming cost V 4 bases and J 6 bases; bases outside gene matches: 9. Germline V CDR1 and CDR2: MNHNS, SASEGT. The length of the CDR3 is 15 residues. CDR3 bases: TGTGCCAGCAGTGGAACCGGGAGCGGGGTCAATGAGCAGTTCTTC. Translated, it gives CASSGTGSGVNEQFF.

J is TRBJ2-2 and V is TRBV28, with 9 bases matching TRBD1. Germline V gene lookup returns CDR1 MDHEN and CDR2 SYDVKM. The CDR3 runs 16 residues. With 3 bases clipped from V and 6 bases from J, the junction kept 8 bases outside the gene matches. CDR3 sequence reads: CASSFPTGGFAGELFF. DNA of the CDR3: TGTGCCAGCAGTTTCCCGACAGGGGGTTTTGCCGGGGAGCTGTTTTTT.

The rearrangement links TRBV5-1 to TRBJ2-2, with 9 bases matching TRBD1. CDR1 and CDR2 from the germline V gene are SGHRS and YFSETQ. Unmatched junction bases numbered 4, after V lost 0 bases and J lost 4 bases. This CDR3 spans 16 amino acids. CDR3 sequence reads: CASSLAGTGSTGELFF. The CDR3 region has the DNA TGCGCCAGCAGCTTGGCCGGGACAGGGAGCACCGGGGAGCTGTTTTTT.

This clone occurred a few times. The chain is built from TRBV6-1 and TRBJ1-3, with a possible D match to TRBD1 (6 bases). This CDR3 is 15 amino acids long. V was cut by 3 bases and J by 2 bases, with 11 bases left in between. The V gene's germline CDR1 is MNHNS and CDR2 SASEGT. Here the CDR3 reads CASSDHRVTGNTIYF. The CDR3 DNA is TGTGCCAGCAGTGACCACAGGGTAACTGGAAACACCATATATTTT.

V gene TRBV7-3 combines with J gene TRBJ2-1; perhaps TRBD2 as D (6 bases). This CDR3 contains 15 residues. Trimming took 3 bases from V and 0 from J, leaving 9 bases between them. Germline-derived CDR1 and CDR2 are SGHTA and FQGTGA. The CDR3 DNA reads TGTGCCAGCAGCTTGGGGGGAGACTCCTACAATGAGCAGTTCTTC. It yields the protein CASSLGGDSYNEQFF.

The rearrangement uses TRBV28 and TRBJ2-7; D gene uncertain. V was shortened by 3 bases and J by 2 bases, with 8 bases between the two germline ends. CDR1 MDHEN and CDR2 SYDVKM come from the germline V gene. This CDR3 region has 13 residues. CDR3 in DNA: TGTGCCAGCAGTTTGGTGAGCCCCTACGAGCAGTACTTC. Translating it yields CASSLVSPYEQYF.

This clone was recorded a few times. CDR3 nucleotides: TGTGCCAGCAGCCTTCTGGGGGGAAATGAAAAACTGTTTTTT. Protein: CASSLLGGNEKLFF. This rearrangement joins TRBV7-9 to TRBJ1-4; tentative D call: TRBD1 (5 bases). Germline values: CDR1 SEHNR, CDR2 FQNEAQ (reference sequence). The ends were cut back, 5 bases at V and 5 bases at J, with 12 bases in the middle. CDR3 length equals 14 residues.

The chain recombines TRBV5-1 with TRBJ2-5; 10 nucleotides match TRBD2. Trimming at V came to 7 bases and at J to 1 base, leaving 4 bases not matched to a gene. CDR3 length: 14 amino acids. Germline CDR1 reads SGHRS; CDR2 reads YFSETQ. The CDR3 sequence: CASSQRGGQETQYF. CDR3 bases: TGCGCCAGCTCCCAGCGGGGGGGCCAAGAGACCCAGTACTTC.

This clone was seen only once. The chain has TRBV19 and TRBJ1-1; 9 bases agree with TRBD1. The CDR3 length is 13 residues. The germline gives CDR1 LNHDA, CDR2 SQIVND (reference sequence). V gave up 3 bases and J gave up 8 bases; unmatched junction bases: 4. The CDR3 DNA follows: TGTGCCAGTAGTATCACAGGGGGCAGGGAAGCTTTCTTT. Its translation is CASSITGGREAFF.

The V and J genes are TRBV29-1 and TRBJ2-3; TRBD2 aligns across 7 bases. V dropped 3 bases and J dropped 0; count of bases not matched to a gene: 6. CDR1 and CDR2 (germline): SQVTM, ANQGSEA. The CDR3 is 15 residues long. The CDR3 DNA reads as TGCAGCGTTGACTCTCGGCGGGGGAGCACAGATACGCAGTATTTT. This encodes CSVDSRRGSTDTQYF.